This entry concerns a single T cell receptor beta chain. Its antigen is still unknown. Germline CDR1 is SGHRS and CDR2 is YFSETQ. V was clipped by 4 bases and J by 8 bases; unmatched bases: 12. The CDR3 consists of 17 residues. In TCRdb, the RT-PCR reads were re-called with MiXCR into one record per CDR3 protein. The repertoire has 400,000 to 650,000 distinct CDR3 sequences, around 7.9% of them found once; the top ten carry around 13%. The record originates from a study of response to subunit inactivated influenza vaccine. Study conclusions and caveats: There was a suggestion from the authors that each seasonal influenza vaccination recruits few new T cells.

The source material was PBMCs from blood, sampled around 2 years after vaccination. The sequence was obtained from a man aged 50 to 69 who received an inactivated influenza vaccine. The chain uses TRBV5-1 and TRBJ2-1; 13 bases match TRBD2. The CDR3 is CASSQQVGTSGADEQFF. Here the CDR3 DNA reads TGCGCCAGCAGCCAACAAGTGGGGACTAGCGGGGCGGATGAGCAGTTCTTC. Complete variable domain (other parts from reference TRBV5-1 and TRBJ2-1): KAGVTQTPRYLIKTRGQQVTLSCSPISGHRSVSWYQQTPGQGLQFLFEYFSETQRNKGNFPGRFSGRQFSNSRSEMNVSTLELGDSALYLCASSQQVGTSGADEQFFGPGTRLTVL.